Shown below are 21 T cell receptor beta chains from a single sample sequenced in a study of CD8 T cells in ankylosing spondylitis (dated by TCRdb to 2015 to 2018). Study-wide findings and limitations: A TCR beta motif made up of several highly homologous amino acid variants appeared to be characteristic of blood from ankylosing spondylitis patients.

The antigens for these receptors are not known. Preparation of the library involved 5' RACE. Sequencing used an Illumina HiSeq 2500. TCRdb's own reprocessing of the public reads used fastp at Q25 and MiXCR and kept productive beta chains. Duplicate CDR3 protein sequences are folded into a single record with the most common DNA and genes. This sample is represented by around 430,000 distinct CDR3 sequences; 17% of them were singletons. The ten largest clones add up to over 1% of the sample. Sequences were obtained from blood, either unsorted or a sorted T cell fraction (not recorded which). Source of these receptors: a male donor with ankylosing spondylitis.

This clonotype was observed a handful of times. V gene TRBV4-1 combines with J gene TRBJ1-5; 8 bases line up with TRBD1. The CDR3 has 16 amino acids. After removal of 4 bases from V and 1 base from J, the junction contained 6 bases not matched to a gene. CDR1 and CDR2 from the germline V gene are MGHRA and YSYEKL. Here the CDR3 DNA reads TGCGCCAGCAGCCGAGCAGGGGGCGAAAGCAATCAGCCCCAGCATTTT. This sequence encodes CASSRAGGESNQPQHF.

The J gene is TRBJ2-2, the V gene TRBV12-3 or TRBV12-4, with TRBD2 matching 13 bases. The V and J ends lost 5 bases and 3 bases, in that order; junction bases with no gene match: 9. The CDR3 length is 18 residues. CDR3 residues: CASSNHMGLAGYTGELFF. The CDR3 nucleotides read TGTGCCAGCAGTAACCACATGGGACTAGCGGGATACACCGGGGAGCTGTTTTTT.

This clonotype was seen only a few times. The V and J genes are TRBV7-2 and TRBJ1-4, with TRBD1 identical over 10 bases. Germline V gene data show CDR1 as SGHTA and CDR2 as FQGNSA. There are 14 residues in the CDR3. The J segment lost 7 bases and the V segment lost 6 bases, leaving 5 bases of the junction unmatched. This chain's CDR3 is CASRSGTGAEKLFF. The DNA for the CDR3 is TGTGCCAGCAGAAGCGGGACAGGGGCTGAAAAACTGTTTTTT.

This clonotype was observed many times. This chain links TRBV29-1 with TRBJ2-1; D is unclear. V was pared by 4 bases and J by 2 bases, with 3 bases between. The CDR3 is 11 amino acids. Germline values: CDR1 SQVTM, CDR2 ANQGSEA. CDR3 protein: CSVVPYNEQFF. The CDR3 bases are TGCAGCGTTGTACCCTACAATGAGCAGTTCTTC.

V gene TRBV6-1 combines with J gene TRBJ2-7; D is ambiguous. Trimming removed 3 bases from V and 3 bases from J, with 9 bases in between. The CDR3 has 13 residues. Per the germline V gene, CDR1 is MNHNS and CDR2 is SASEGT. In DNA, the CDR3 is TGTGCCAGCAGTGATTACGGCAGCTACGAGCAGTACTTC. Amino acid sequence: CASSDYGSYEQYF.

This clonotype was observed a few times. The V gene is TRBV19, the J gene TRBJ1-1; TRBD1 might be the D (5 bases). Trimming stripped 4 bases from V and 1 base from J, with 13 bases between. Germline V gives CDR1 LNHDA, CDR2 SQIVND (reference sequence). CDR3 length equals 15 residues. The CDR3 sequence: CASSRPGDPNTEAFF. The CDR3 nucleotides read TGTGCCAGTAGTAGACCGGGGGATCCGAACACTGAAGCTTTCTTT.

This clonotype was detected a few times. The rearrangement uses TRBV9 and TRBJ1-2; a weak D match, TRBD1 (6 bases). The CDR3 has 16 amino acids. Germline CDR1 reads SGDLS; CDR2 reads YYNGEE. V was cut by 3 bases and J by 1 base, with 16 bases left in between. CDR3 nucleotide sequence: TGTGCCAGCAGCGAAAACACCGGGACACTTAACTATGGCTACACCTTC. This codes for CASSENTGTLNYGYTF. Using reference TRBV9 and TRBJ1-2 for the parts outside the CDR3, the full variable domain is DSGVTQTPKHLITATGQRVTLRCSPRSGDLSVYWYQQSLDQGLQFLIQYYNGEERAKGNILERFSAQQFPDLHSELNLSSLELGDSALYFCASSENTGTLNYGYTFGSGTRLTVV.

The chain joins TRBV5-1 to TRBJ2-1; D gene ambiguous. V lost 1 base and J 1 base, leaving 9 bases between the germline ends. CDR1 and CDR2 from the germline V gene are SGHRS and YFSETQ. The CDR3 loop spans 15 amino acids. This chain's CDR3 is CASSLSSSSYNEQFF. CDR3 bases: TGCGCCAGCAGCTTGAGCAGCAGTTCCTACAATGAGCAGTTCTTC.

V gene TRBV10-3 combines with J gene TRBJ2-1; 7 nucleotides agree with TRBD1. Per the germline V gene, CDR1 is ENHRY and CDR2 is SYGVKD. The CDR3 is 14 amino acids. V dropped 6 bases and J dropped 3; count of bases not matched to a gene: 5. CDR3 sequence: CAIRTGTVYNEQFF. The CDR3 region has the DNA TGTGCCATCAGGACCGGGACAGTCTACAATGAGCAGTTCTTC.

This clonotype was seen repeatedly, ten times or more. The chain recombines TRBV7-2 with TRBJ1-2; no reliable D call. Trimming removed 5 bases from V and 0 bases from J, with 7 bases in between. The CDR3 spans 13 residues. Per germline, CDR1 SGHTA and CDR2 FQGNSA. The CDR3 bases are TGTGCCAGCAGCCAAACAACTAACTATGGCTACACCTTC. It is translated as CASSQTTNYGYTF.

This clonotype came up many times. This sequence joins TRBV29-1 and TRBJ2-1, with 8 bases matching TRBD2. Per the germline V gene, CDR1 is SQVTM and CDR2 is ANQGSEA. The CDR3 totals 13 residues. With V trimmed by 8 bases and J by 0 bases, 3 bases remained unmatched. CDR3 sequence reads: CSLLAGSYNEQFF. The CDR3 coding sequence is TGCAGCCTTCTAGCGGGCTCCTACAATGAGCAGTTCTTC.

The table lists this clonotype with a few counts. This chain uses TRBV7-2 with TRBJ2-2; D is unresolved. This CDR3 is 16 amino acids long. Germline values: CDR1 SGHTA, CDR2 FQGNSA. Trimming removed 5 bases at V and 1 base at J, with 14 bases between. CDR3 sequence: CASSPERVLNTGELFF. CDR3 bases: TGTGCCAGCAGCCCCGAACGGGTCCTGAACACCGGGGAGCTGTTTTTT.

This clonotype occurred a few times. The V call is TRBV27, the J call TRBJ1-5; D perhaps matches TRBD1 (5 bases). Germline V gene sequence: CDR1 MNHEY, CDR2 SMNVEV (reference sequence). Trimming left V 2 bases short and J 7 bases short, with 9 bases between. This CDR3 has 13 amino acids. The CDR3 region is CASSLEGRQPQHF. CDR3 in DNA: TGTGCCAGCAGTTTAGAGGGGCGGCAGCCCCAGCATTTT.

The chain employs TRBV25-1 and TRBJ1-6; the D is unclear. The germline V gene encodes CDR1 MGHDK and CDR2 SYGVNS. The CDR3 spans 15 residues. V was cut by 2 bases and J by 3 bases, with 8 bases left in between. The CDR3 coding sequence is TGTGCCAGCAGTGAAGGGAGAGTCTATAATTCACCCCTCCACTTT. Amino acids: CASSEGRVYNSPLHF. The full variable domain, with the rest looked up from reference TRBV25-1 and TRBJ1-6, is EADIYQTPRYLVIGTGKKITLECSQTMGHDKMYWYQQDPGMELHLIHYSYGVNSTEKGDLSSESTVSRIRTEHFPLTLESARPSHTSQYLCASSEGRVYNSPLHFGNGTRLTVT.

In this sample, this clonotype turned up a few times. This rearrangement joins TRBV20-1 to TRBJ2-5; TRBD2 agrees at 12 bases. The ends lost 6 bases at V and 5 bases at J; junction bases unmatched: 10. From germline, CDR1 is DFQATT and CDR2 SNEGSKA (reference sequence). The CDR3 sequence is 15 residues long. CDR3: CSAKAASGRGETQYF. The CDR3 bases are TGCAGTGCAAAGGCGGCTAGCGGGAGGGGGGAGACCCAGTACTTC.

This clonotype was seen a few times. V usage is TRBV5-5 and J usage is TRBJ1-6; no clear D gene. The ends were cut back, 2 bases at V and 7 bases at J, with 16 bases in the middle. The CDR3 consists of 16 residues. The germline gives CDR1 SGHKS, CDR2 YYEKEE (reference sequence). CDR3 nucleotide sequence: TGTGCCAGCAGCTTAAGATTTCAGGACGGAAATTCACCCCTCCACTTT. Protein sequence: CASSLRFQDGNSPLHF.

V usage is TRBV25-1 and J usage is TRBJ2-1; no firm D call. The CDR3 spans 15 residues. Trimming left V 7 bases short and J 8 bases short, with 21 bases between. Germline assignment: CDR1 MGHDK and CDR2 SYGVNS. CDR3 residues: CASTPPGPGWDEQFF. Written as DNA, the CDR3 is TGTGCCAGCACCCCACCGGGCCCTGGGTGGGATGAGCAGTTCTTC.

This clonotype turned up a few times. The chain links TRBV20-1 to TRBJ2-7; 7 nucleotides line up with TRBD2. Unmatched junction bases numbered 9, after V lost 1 base and J lost 3 bases. The CDR3 length is 15 residues. Germline assignment: CDR1 DFQATT and CDR2 SNEGSKA (reference sequence). CDR3: CSARVGLGGSYEQYF. The DNA for the CDR3 is TGCAGTGCTAGAGTGGGGCTTGGCGGGAGCTACGAGCAGTACTTC.

This chain uses TRBV6-1 with TRBJ1-5, with D unclear. Trimming removed 6 bases from V and 6 bases from J, with 12 bases in between. The germline V gene encodes CDR1 MNHNS and CDR2 SASEGT. This CDR3 spans 13 amino acids. CDR3 sequence: CASSVGRVQPQHF. In nucleotides, the CDR3 is TGTGCCAGCAGCGTAGGTCGGGTTCAGCCCCAGCATTTT.

The rearrangement joins TRBV5-1 to TRBJ1-2, with D unresolved. Germline CDR1 and CDR2: SGHRS and YFSETQ. V gave up 0 bases and J gave up 4 bases, with 16 bases separating them. This CDR3 comprises 16 residues. The CDR3 loop reads CASSLAGRREGYGYTF. The CDR3 DNA reads TGCGCCAGCAGCTTGGCCGGGAGGCGGGAAGGCTATGGCTACACCTTC. The variable domain in full, with the rest retrieved from reference TRBV5-1 and TRBJ1-2, is KAGVTQTPRYLIKTRGQQVTLSCSPISGHRSVSWYQQTPGQGLQFLFEYFSETQRNKGNFPGRFSGRQFSNSRSEMNVSTLELGDSALYLCASSLAGRREGYGYTFGSGTRLTVV.

This chain uses TRBV20-1 with TRBJ1-2; D remains ambiguous. The CDR3 is 13 residues long. Per germline, CDR1 DFQATT and CDR2 SNEGSKA (reference sequence). V was trimmed by 3 bases and J by 1 base, leaving 9 bases between them. The CDR3 region has the DNA TGCAGTGCTAGGACGGGGAATAACTATGGCTACACCTTC. Translated: CSARTGNNYGYTF.